The sample holds one count of the clone carrying this TCR beta chain. The data stem from a study of blood T cell repertoires in COVID-19. Study-wide background: T cells, B-cell-depleted T cells, or PBMCs supplied cDNA or gDNA.

The CDR3 has 18 amino acids. Germline CDR1 reads MNHEY; CDR2 reads SMNVEV (reference sequence). The V segment lost 0 bases and the J segment 4 bases; nucleotides outside the gene matches: 12. Repertoires were generated with immunoSEQ multiplex PCR, while TCRdb's copy carries only in-frame clones and drops some. The sample shows about 150,000 clones, about nine tenths of them seen only once. Study members were between 18 and 89 years old and lived in some 22 US regions. The sample consisted of PBMCs or T cells enriched from blood (not recorded which). The V gene is TRBV27, the J gene TRBJ1-5, with 7 bases identical to TRBD1. This receptor was identified in a man in his fifties or sixties who had recovered from COVID-19. CDR3 coding DNA: TGTGCCAGCAGTTTATCCCCTCTAACAGGGGACACTAATCAGCCCCAGCATTTT. Amino acids: CASSLSPLTGDTNQPQHF.